This T cell receptor beta chain was obtained from a study of identical twins. Each CDR3 protein gets one entry after TCRdb re-called the 5' RACE reads with MiXCR. The profile covers 450,000 or so distinct CDR3 sequences, with around an eighth appearing a single time and 0.95% to 1% taken by the ten largest. Donors were all healthy Caucasians. This clonotype was seen only a few times. This sample also belongs to another study, concerning yellow fever vaccine responses in identical twins.

This TCR was sampled from a woman younger than 35 in good health. The specimen sequenced was CD4+ T cells sorted from blood.

The CDR3 sequence: CAIKDSGTGGYEQYF. The CDR3 DNA reads TGTGCCATTAAGGATTCCGGGACAGGGGGGTACGAGCAGTACTTC. The chain is built from TRBV6-1 and TRBJ2-7; 11 bases map to TRBD1. Germline values: CDR1 MNHNS, CDR2 SASEGT. After removal of 10 bases from V and 4 bases from J, the junction contained 12 bases not matched to a gene. This CDR3 has 15 residues.